Following are 21 T cell receptor beta chains from one sample sequenced in a study of CD8 T cells in ankylosing spondylitis. Whole-study results and caveats: Blood of patients with ankylosing spondylitis appeared to be characterized by a TCR beta motif of eight highly homologous variants.

Each CDR3 protein gets one entry after TCRdb re-called the 5' RACE reads with MiXCR. This sample has about 440,000 distinct CDR3 sequences; over 15% occur once, and the top ten carry under 1.2%. Their antigen targets remain unknown. Specimen: blood, either unsorted or a sorted T cell fraction (not recorded which). These receptors were obtained from a male donor with ankylosing spondylitis.

This clonotype appeared a few times. The chain has TRBV5-1 and TRBJ1-3; TRBD1 aligns across 11 bases. This CDR3 has 16 residues. V was clipped by 2 bases and J by 2 bases; unmatched bases: 3. Per the germline V gene, CDR1 is SGHRS and CDR2 is YFSETQ. The CDR3 coding sequence is TGCGCCAGCAGCTTCGGACAGGGGGCTGCTGGAAACACCATATATTTT. Encoded protein: CASSFGQGAAGNTIYF.

V is TRBV5-1 and J is TRBJ2-3; the D gene is possibly TRBD1 (6 bases). CDR3 length: 16 amino acids. Germline lookup yields CDR1 SGHRS and CDR2 YFSETQ. V lost 2 bases and J 4 bases, leaving 17 bases between the germline ends. The CDR3 sequence is CASSFTNRVRSDTQYF. CDR3 bases: TGCGCCAGCAGCTTCACAAACAGGGTACGGTCAGATACGCAGTATTTT.

This clonotype was seen a handful of times. The J gene is TRBJ2-1, the V gene TRBV7-9; D is uncertain. CDR1 and CDR2 (germline): SEHNR, FQNEAQ (reference sequence). Trimming took 3 bases from V and 4 from J, leaving 7 bases between them. The CDR3 runs to 13 residues. In nucleotides, the CDR3 is TGTGCCAGCAGCTTCGACAAGTACAATGAGCAGTTCTTC. It codes for CASSFDKYNEQFF. The entire variable domain, with the rest obtained from reference TRBV7-9 and TRBJ2-1, is as follows: DTGVSQNPRHKITKRGQNVTFRCDPISEHNRLYWYRQTLGQGPEFLTYFQNEAQLEKSRLLSDRFSAERPKGSFSTLEIQRTEQGDSAMYLCASSFDKYNEQFFGPGTRLTVL.

The genes are TRBV3-1 and TRBJ2-1, with D hard to call. The CDR3 extends over 17 amino acids. The V and J ends lost 1 base and 5 bases respectively, with 18 bases between them. The germline V gene encodes CDR1 LGHDT and CDR2 YNNKEL (reference sequence). In nucleotides, the CDR3 is TGTGCCAGCAGCCAAGGTACCGCACGCACCCTAAACAATGAGCAGTTCTTC. Translation gives CASSQGTARTLNNEQFF.

The chain links TRBV2 to TRBJ2-3; D may be TRBD1 (5 bases). The ends were cut back, 2 bases at V and 1 base at J, with 13 bases in the middle. Germline-derived CDR1 and CDR2 are SNHLY and FYNNEI. The CDR3 is 16 amino acids. The CDR3 protein is CASSERDRPRTDTQYF. The CDR3 DNA sequence: TGTGCCAGCAGTGAACGTGACAGACCTCGCACAGATACGCAGTATTTT.

V usage is TRBV20-1 and J usage is TRBJ2-6; 8 bases fit TRBD1. Germline values: CDR1 DFQATT, CDR2 SNEGSKA (reference sequence). The CDR3 contains 14 residues. Germline trimming cut 7 bases from V and 2 bases from J; bases unmatched to any gene: 4. CDR3 residues: CSVQDRAGANVLTF. The CDR3 DNA sequence: TGCAGTGTTCAGGACAGGGCTGGGGCCAACGTCCTGACTTTC.

This clonotype was counted only a few times. The CDR3 coding sequence is TGTGCCAGCAGCCCCCTCGGACAGGTCAATCAGCCCCAGCATTTT. Translated: CASSPLGQVNQPQHF. The chain combines TRBV11-2 with TRBJ1-5; TRBD1 agrees at 7 bases. CDR3 size: 15 residues. The germline V gene encodes CDR1 SGHAT and CDR2 FQNNGV. V was clipped by 5 bases and J by 3 bases; unmatched bases: 7.

This rearrangement joins TRBV20-1 to TRBJ1-1; the D is unclear. Trimming pared 6 bases from V and 6 bases from J, leaving 8 bases between. CDR3 length: 10 residues. Germline loops: CDR1 DFQATT, CDR2 SNEGSKA (reference sequence). The CDR3 region has the DNA TGCAGTGCGATGGACTCTGAAGCTTTCTTT. Amino acid sequence: CSAMDSEAFF.

The rearrangement links TRBV4-2 to TRBJ1-6; D remains unclear. V lost 4 bases and J 7 bases, leaving 11 bases between the germline ends. Per the germline V gene, CDR1 is LGHNA and CDR2 is YNFKEQ. There are 14 residues in the CDR3. CDR3 sequence reads: CASSPETGNSPLHF. The CDR3, as DNA: TGTGCCAGCAGCCCAGAGACGGGAAATTCACCCCTCCACTTT.

This clonotype was detected many times. The chain recombines TRBV12-3 or TRBV12-4 with TRBJ1-2; 10 positions match TRBD1. Trimming took 5 bases from V and 6 from J; bases not matched to a gene: 3. The CDR3 sequence is 13 residues long. The CDR3 is CASSPGQGNGYTF. Written as DNA, the CDR3 is TGTGCCAGCAGTCCGGGACAGGGGAATGGCTACACCTTC.

This clonotype has a handful of counts. This sequence joins TRBV6-2 or TRBV6-3 and TRBJ2-1; TRBD2 matches at 11 bases. The CDR3 is made up of 16 amino acids. V was pared by 6 bases and J by 1 base, with 5 bases of the junction left unmatched. Germline loops: CDR1 MNHEY, CDR2 SVGEGT. In DNA form, the CDR3 reads TGTGCCAGCAGACCCGGGACTAGCGGTTCCTACAATGAGCAGTTCTTC. This encodes CASRPGTSGSYNEQFF.

This clonotype was observed a handful of times. This rearrangement joins TRBV12-3 or TRBV12-4 to TRBJ2-7, with D maybe TRBD1 (6 bases). The CDR3 runs 13 residues. V lost 3 bases and J 2 bases, leaving 8 bases between the germline ends. The DNA of the CDR3 is TGTGCCAGCAGTTTGGGGGCGACCTACGAGCAGTACTTC. The encoded protein is CASSLGATYEQYF.

In its sample, this clonotype was seen many times. V gene TRBV20-1 combines with J gene TRBJ2-1, with D unclear. The CDR3 covers 14 residues. V was shortened by 1 base and J by 8 bases, with 15 bases between the two germline ends. Germline CDR1 is DFQATT and CDR2 is SNEGSKA (reference sequence). The CDR3 nucleotides are TGCAGTGCTAGAGGCCCTCTTTGGGTGGATGAGCAGTTCTTC. This codes for CSARGPLWVDEQFF.

This clonotype was observed many times. The chain employs TRBV29-1 and TRBJ2-5; TRBD2 aligns across 7 bases. CDR1 is SQVTM, CDR2 ANQGSEA, per germline. V trimming: 7 bases; J trimming: 5 bases; junction bases outside the gene matches: 10. This CDR3 is built from 13 residues. The CDR3 loop reads CSASRLREETQYF. The CDR3 region has the DNA TGCAGCGCGTCAAGGTTGCGGGAGGAGACCCAGTACTTC.

The chain links TRBV6-5 to TRBJ2-7; tentatively, D is TRBD1 or TRBD2 (7 bases each). Germline-derived CDR1 and CDR2 are MNHEY and SVGAGI. The CDR3 totals 13 residues. The V end was cut by 2 bases, the J end by 10 bases, with 15 bases between. CDR3 region: CASSYERDSRQYF. For the CDR3, the DNA is TGTGCCAGCAGTTACGAGCGGGACAGCCGACAGTACTTC.

J is TRBJ2-7 and V is TRBV6-1; D might be TRBD1 (5 bases). Trimming removed 6 bases from V and 2 bases from J, with 17 bases in between. Per germline, CDR1 MNHNS and CDR2 SASEGT. The CDR3 covers 15 residues. CDR3 bases: TGTGCCAGCAGAAACCTTGGGGCAGCCGCCTACGAGCAGTACTTC. Translating gives CASRNLGAAAYEQYF.

This clonotype was recorded a few times. V and J are TRBV10-3 and TRBJ2-5; D possibly matches TRBD1 or TRBD2 (6 bases each). V was trimmed by 4 bases and J by 2 bases, leaving 11 bases between them. Germline lookup yields CDR1 ENHRY and CDR2 SYGVKD. This CDR3 has 14 residues. The CDR3 nucleotides read TGTGCCATCAGTGTGGGGGGCCCACAAGAGACCCAGTACTTC. Amino acid sequence: CAISVGGPQETQYF.

V usage is TRBV28 and J usage is TRBJ2-1; TRBD2 matches at 10 bases. The CDR3 loop spans 14 amino acids. The ends lost 5 bases at V and 4 bases at J; junction bases unmatched: 2. In germline, CDR1 is MDHEN, CDR2 SYDVKM. The CDR3 spells CASSGTSEYNEQFF. CDR3 nucleotide sequence: TGTGCCAGCAGTGGGACTAGCGAGTACAATGAGCAGTTCTTC.

The chain combines TRBV4-1 with TRBJ2-3; 8 bases agree with TRBD2. Per germline, CDR1 MGHRA and CDR2 YSYEKL. This CDR3 has 14 residues. J lost 5 bases, V lost 6 bases, and 7 bases had no gene match. The DNA of the CDR3 is TGCGCCAGCAGTCAAACCGGGACTAGAGATACGCAGTATTTT. It is translated as CASSQTGTRDTQYF.

A few counts support this clonotype. The V gene is TRBV7-6, the J gene TRBJ1-1; TRBD1 matches at 8 bases. V lost 0 bases, J lost 6 bases, and 6 bases stayed unmatched. Germline V gene lookup returns CDR1 SGHVS and CDR2 FNYEAQ. The CDR3 is 15 residues long. CDR3 coding DNA: TGTGCCAGCAGCTTAGCGTTTGGACAGGGCGCTGAAGCTTTCTTT. As protein: CASSLAFGQGAEAFF. The full variable domain, rest sourced from reference TRBV7-6 and TRBJ1-1, is GAGVSQSPRYKVTKRGQDVALRCDPISGHVSLYWYRQALGQGPEFLTYFNYEAQQDKSGLPNDRFSAERPEGSISTLTIQRTEQRDSAMYRCASSLAFGQGAEAFFGQGTRLTVV.

This clonotype was picked up a small number of times. CDR3 in DNA: TGCAGTGCTAGAGATTCTTTACAGGGGGCTAACTATGGCTACACCTTC. Translation: CSARDSLQGANYGYTF. V is TRBV20-1 and J is TRBJ1-2, with 8 bases fitting TRBD1. The germline gives CDR1 DFQATT, CDR2 SNEGSKA (reference sequence). The ends lost 0 bases at V and 0 bases at J; junction bases unmatched: 6. This CDR3 region has 16 residues.